Given below is one T cell receptor (beta chain) in context. What it recognizes is unknown. The data were obtained in a study of cytomegalovirus exposure and HLA in healthy donors. With 60 Vbeta and 13 Jbeta primers, the PCR was carried out. In the study's own analysis: Roughly 12 million of some 80 million unique TCR beta chains were shared, per a later count. Assay used: immunoSEQ multiplex PCR; TCRdb lists only in-frame clones, some missing. Clone size and the V and J calls come from that table; the DNA yielded D and trimming. This table has 200,000 to 250,000 clones, 70% to 85% appearing once. Broader study findings: A few of the chains that were CMV-associated were confirmed in vitro to be specific for CMV antigens. Per a prior analysis, the majority of TCR beta V segments were productive roughly 87% or roughly 30% of the time.

Sequences were obtained from PBMCs. The sequence was obtained from a male donor in good health and CMV-seronegative.

The CDR3 DNA reads TGTGCCAGCAGTATCCGGGACAGATACTACGAGCAGTACTTC. This codes for CASSIRDRYYEQYF. The V gene is TRBV6-1, the J gene TRBJ2-7, with 7 positions matching TRBD1. The CDR3 contains 14 residues. V shed 5 bases, J shed 3 bases, and the junction held 7 bases outside the gene matches. CDR1 and CDR2 from the germline V gene are MNHNS and SASEGT.